Listed below are T cell receptor beta chains from one sample, sequenced in a study of cytomegalovirus exposure and HLA in healthy donors. The repertoire was sequenced with immunoSEQ multiplex PCR; TCRdb's copy has only in-frame clones and lacks some. Among 80,000 to 100,000 clones listed, around 72% were seen once. Sequencing was performed on PBMCs. These TCRs come from a man between 18 and 35 years old in good health and CMV-seropositive. Both conserved end residues are part of each CDR3. The order of the fields is CDR3 protein, CDR3 DNA, J gene, D gene, V gene, clone size. D genes are given only for firm matches. For some rows the clone size is stated as once, few or many, or as a class when expanded; others skip it.

CDR3 protein: CASSVTGGGYGYTF; CDR3 DNA: TGTGCCAGCAGCGTCACAGGGGGCGGATATGGCTACACCTTC; J gene: TRBJ1-2; D gene: TRBD1; V gene: TRBV5-4; clone size: few
CDR3 protein: CASSPLLQGPGNTIYF; CDR3 DNA: TGTGCCAGTAGTCCCCTTCTCCAGGGTCCGGGAAACACCATATATTTT; J gene: TRBJ1-3; D gene: NA; V gene: TRBV19; clone size: NA
CDR3 protein: CASSLRTGNLASGNTIYF; CDR3 DNA: TGTGCCAGCAGCTTGAGGACAGGTAACCTTGCCTCTGGAAACACCATATATTTT; J gene: TRBJ1-3; D gene: TRBD1; V gene: TRBV5-4; clone size: once
CDR3 protein: CASSYWGVNEKLFF; CDR3 DNA: TGTGCCAGCAGTTACTGGGGGGTAAATGAAAAACTGTTTTTT; J gene: TRBJ1-4; D gene: NA; V gene: TRBV6-5; clone size: NA
CDR3 protein: CASSLGQNQPQHF; CDR3 DNA: TGTGCCAGCAGCCTGGGACAGAATCAGCCCCAGCATTTT; J gene: TRBJ1-5; D gene: TRBD1; V gene: TRBV7-2; clone size: NA
CDR3 protein: CASSFRRVGGELFF; CDR3 DNA: TGTGCCAGCAGCTTTCGTAGAGTCGGCGGGGAGCTGTTTTTT; J gene: TRBJ2-2; D gene: NA; V gene: TRBV5-6; clone size: NA
CDR3 protein: CASSQDWHTGELFF; CDR3 DNA: TGTGCCAGCAGCCAAGATTGGCACACCGGGGAGCTGTTTTTT; J gene: TRBJ2-2; D gene: NA; V gene: TRBV4-2; clone size: NA
CDR3 protein: CASSQDPRVPEQYF; CDR3 DNA: TGTGCCAGCAGCCAAGATCCGAGGGTCCCCGAGCAGTACTTC; J gene: TRBJ2-7; D gene: NA; V gene: TRBV4-2; clone size: NA
CDR3 protein: CASSRVHKGGSGNTIYF; CDR3 DNA: TGCGCCAGCAGCCGGGTACACAAAGGGGGCTCTGGAAACACCATATATTTT; J gene: TRBJ1-3; D gene: NA; V gene: TRBV4-1; clone size: NA
CDR3 protein: CASSLIAGGPRQTQYF; CDR3 DNA: TGTGCCAGCAGTTTAATAGCGGGGGGGCCCCGCCAGACCCAGTACTTC; J gene: TRBJ2-5; D gene: TRBD2; V gene: TRBV28; clone size: NA
CDR3 protein: CASSSERGGLAGELFF; CDR3 DNA: TGTGCCAGCAGCTCCGAGCGGGGGGGCCTGGCCGGGGAGCTGTTTTTT; J gene: TRBJ2-2; D gene: TRBD2; V gene: TRBV7-6; clone size: NA
CDR3 protein: CASSLESFGVAKNIQYF; CDR3 DNA: TGTGCCAGCAGCTTAGAAAGTTTCGGGGTTGCCAAAAACATTCAGTACTTC; J gene: TRBJ2-4; D gene: NA; V gene: TRBV7-8; clone size: NA
CDR3 protein: CASSNRGFYGYTF; CDR3 DNA: TGTGCCAGCAGCAATCGGGGATTCTATGGCTACACCTTC; J gene: TRBJ1-2; D gene: NA; V gene: TRBV6-5; clone size: NA
CDR3 protein: CASSEGTSSEKLFF; CDR3 DNA: TGTGCCAGCAGTGAAGGGACTTCTTCAGAAAAACTGTTTTTT; J gene: TRBJ1-4; D gene: NA; V gene: TRBV6-1; clone size: few
CDR3 protein: CASSSTGRRLFF; CDR3 DNA: TGTGCCAGTAGTTCGACAGGGAGGAGGTTGTTTTTT; J gene: TRBJ1-4; D gene: TRBD1; V gene: TRBV19; clone size: NA
CDR3 protein: CSASKRGEQYF; CDR3 DNA: TGCAGTGCCTCGAAAAGGGGCGAGCAGTACTTC; J gene: TRBJ2-7; D gene: NA; V gene: TRBV20-1; clone size: NA
CDR3 protein: CASSGTDNNEQFF; CDR3 DNA: TGTGCCAGCAGTGGGACAGATAACAATGAGCAGTTCTTC; J gene: TRBJ2-1; D gene: NA; V gene: TRBV6-1; clone size: NA
CDR3 protein: CASSWTGTANYGYTF; CDR3 DNA: TGTGCCAGCAGTTGGACCGGGACAGCTAACTATGGCTACACCTTC; J gene: TRBJ1-2; D gene: TRBD1; V gene: TRBV6-5; clone size: few
CDR3 protein: CASSPGHLSSYNSPLHF; CDR3 DNA: TGCGCCAGCAGCCCGGGACACTTGAGCTCCTATAATTCACCCCTCCACTTT; J gene: TRBJ1-6; D gene: NA; V gene: TRBV5-1; clone size: once
CDR3 protein: CASSVEGRAASYEQYF; CDR3 DNA: TGTGCCAGCAGCGTAGAGGGCAGGGCGGCCTCCTACGAGCAGTACTTC; J gene: TRBJ2-7; D gene: NA; V gene: TRBV9; clone size: NA
CDR3 protein: CASTVSGHRSYEQYF; CDR3 DNA: TGTGCCAGCACTGTTTCAGGACACCGGTCCTACGAGCAGTACTTC; J gene: TRBJ2-7; D gene: NA; V gene: TRBV7-9; clone size: few
CDR3 protein: CASSSDSRANTEAFF; CDR3 DNA: TGTGCCAGCAGCTCCGACAGCCGCGCGAACACTGAAGCTTTCTTT; J gene: TRBJ1-1; D gene: NA; V gene: TRBV7-3; clone size: NA
CDR3 protein: CASSDTRGQPQHF; CDR3 DNA: TGTGCCAGCAGTGATACGCGGGGTCAGCCCCAGCATTTT; J gene: TRBJ1-5; D gene: NA; V gene: TRBV2; clone size: NA
CDR3 protein: CASSLSLGGNQPQHF; CDR3 DNA: TGTGCCAGCAGCTTGTCCCTGGGGGGAAATCAGCCCCAGCATTTT; J gene: TRBJ1-5; D gene: NA; V gene: TRBV5-6; clone size: few
CDR3 protein: CASSQDRGGRTYEQYF; CDR3 DNA: TGCGCCAGCAGCCAAGATCGGGGGGGCCGAACCTACGAGCAGTACTTC; J gene: TRBJ2-7; D gene: TRBD2; V gene: TRBV4-1; clone size: NA
CDR3 protein: CASKKTGTLYYEQYF; CDR3 DNA: TGTGCCAGCAAAAAGACGGGGACACTTTACTACGAGCAGTACTTC; J gene: TRBJ2-7; D gene: NA; V gene: TRBV7-3; clone size: NA
CDR3 protein: CASSVEGQEGNEQFF; CDR3 DNA: TGTGCCAGCAGCGTAGAGGGACAGGAGGGCAATGAGCAGTTCTTC; J gene: TRBJ2-1; D gene: TRBD1; V gene: TRBV9; clone size: NA
CDR3 protein: CASSLGGQNGYTF; CDR3 DNA: TGTGCCAGCAGCTTAGGAGGGCAAAACGGCTACACCTTC; J gene: TRBJ1-2; D gene: NA; V gene: TRBV7-6; clone size: once
CDR3 protein: CASSTLGQANYGYTF; CDR3 DNA: TGTGCCAGCAGTACCCTGGGACAGGCTAACTATGGCTACACCTTC; J gene: TRBJ1-2; D gene: TRBD1; V gene: TRBV6-1; clone size: NA
CDR3 protein: CASSQDPRGASDTQYF; CDR3 DNA: TGTGCCAGCAGCCAAGACCCGCGGGGGGCCTCAGATACGCAGTATTTT; J gene: TRBJ2-3; D gene: TRBD2; V gene: TRBV4-2; clone size: NA
CDR3 protein: CASRGQDPRGPQHF; CDR3 DNA: TGTGCCAGCAGGGGACAGGACCCACGGGGGCCCCAGCATTTT; J gene: TRBJ1-5; D gene: TRBD1; V gene: TRBV19; clone size: NA
CDR3 protein: CASSDARGGEQYF; CDR3 DNA: TGTGCCAGCAGTGATGCCAGGGGTGGTGAGCAGTACTTC; J gene: TRBJ2-7; D gene: NA; V gene: TRBV2; clone size: NA
CDR3 protein: CASSLLGGGSAYNEQFF; CDR3 DNA: TGTGCCAGCAGCTTATTGGGTGGGGGGTCCGCCTACAATGAGCAGTTCTTC; J gene: TRBJ2-1; D gene: NA; V gene: TRBV7-9; clone size: NA
CDR3 protein: CASSQVKASYEQYF; CDR3 DNA: TGCGCCAGCAGCCAAGTAAAAGCCTCCTACGAGCAGTACTTC; J gene: TRBJ2-7; D gene: NA; V gene: TRBV4-1; clone size: NA
CDR3 protein: CASSASGGTGELFF; CDR3 DNA: TGCGCCAGCAGTGCGAGCGGGGGAACCGGGGAGCTGTTTTTT; J gene: TRBJ2-2; D gene: TRBD2; V gene: TRBV10-2; clone size: NA
CDR3 protein: CASGQEGSYNSPLHF; CDR3 DNA: TGTGCCAGTGGACAGGAGGGCTCCTATAATTCACCCCTCCACTTT; J gene: TRBJ1-6; D gene: TRBD1; V gene: TRBV5-4; clone size: NA
CDR3 protein: CASSLKGAGTGELFF; CDR3 DNA: TGCGCCAGCAGCTTGAAGGGGGCCGGGACCGGGGAGCTGTTTTTT; J gene: TRBJ2-2; D gene: TRBD1; V gene: TRBV5-1; clone size: once
CDR3 protein: CASSGGTGNYEQYF; CDR3 DNA: TGTGCCAGCAGCGGTGGGACAGGGAACTACGAGCAGTACTTC; J gene: TRBJ2-7; D gene: TRBD1; V gene: TRBV5-4; clone size: NA
CDR3 protein: CASSQVDMITYNEQFF; CDR3 DNA: TGCGCCAGCAGCCAAGTTGACATGATAACCTACAATGAGCAGTTCTTC; J gene: TRBJ2-1; D gene: NA; V gene: TRBV4-1; clone size: NA
CDR3 protein: CASSGRGTEAFF; CDR3 DNA: TGTGCCAGCAGTGGGAGGGGCACTGAAGCTTTCTTT; J gene: TRBJ1-1; D gene: NA; V gene: TRBV28; clone size: once
CDR3 protein: CASSKRSSPLHF; CDR3 DNA: TGTGCCAGCAGTAAGAGGAGTTCACCCCTCCACTTT; J gene: TRBJ1-6; D gene: NA; V gene: TRBV27; clone size: NA
CDR3 protein: CASSPVGSGGGNEQFF; CDR3 DNA: TGTGCCAGCAGCCCGGTAGGGAGCGGGGGGGGGAATGAGCAGTTCTTC; J gene: TRBJ2-1; D gene: TRBD2; V gene: TRBV13; clone size: NA
CDR3 protein: CASSRQGDYGYTF; CDR3 DNA: TGCGCCAGCTCAAGACAGGGTGACTATGGCTACACCTTC; J gene: TRBJ1-2; D gene: TRBD1; V gene: TRBV10-2; clone size: few
CDR3 protein: CATSSLWDREHGYTF; CDR3 DNA: TGTGCCACCAGCAGCTTATGGGACAGGGAACATGGCTACACCTTC; J gene: TRBJ1-2; D gene: TRBD1; V gene: TRBV15; clone size: NA
CDR3 protein: CASSQGDLSPGLASYEQYF; CDR3 DNA: TGCGCCAGCAGCCAAGGTGACCTCTCTCCGGGACTGGCCTCGTACGAGCAGTACTTC; J gene: TRBJ2-7; D gene: NA; V gene: TRBV4-1; clone size: once
CDR3 protein: CASSQQGDQPQHF; CDR3 DNA: TGTGCCAGCAGCCAACAGGGAGATCAGCCCCAGCATTTT; J gene: TRBJ1-5; D gene: NA; V gene: TRBV7-9; clone size: NA
CDR3 protein: CASSFRVYEQYF; CDR3 DNA: TGTGCCAGCAGCTTTCGAGTTTACGAGCAGTACTTC; J gene: TRBJ2-7; D gene: NA; V gene: TRBV11-2; clone size: NA
CDR3 protein: CASSPQQGLNTEAFF; CDR3 DNA: TGCGCCAGCAGCCCCCAACAGGGATTGAACACTGAAGCTTTCTTT; J gene: TRBJ1-1; D gene: NA; V gene: TRBV5-1; clone size: few
CDR3 protein: CASSYIGGLGQETQYF; CDR3 DNA: TGTGCCAGCAGCTATATCGGAGGGCTTGGTCAAGAGACCCAGTACTTC; J gene: TRBJ2-5; D gene: NA; V gene: TRBV4-2; clone size: few
CDR3 protein: CASSIGLGRAYEQYF; CDR3 DNA: TGTGCCAGTAGTATAGGACTTGGGAGGGCCTACGAGCAGTACTTC; J gene: TRBJ2-7; D gene: TRBD2; V gene: TRBV19; clone size: NA
CDR3 protein: CASSLSRSLAGADTQYF; CDR3 DNA: TGCGCCAGCAGCTTAAGTCGATCCTTAGCGGGGGCAGATACGCAGTATTTT; J gene: TRBJ2-3; D gene: TRBD2; V gene: TRBV5-1; clone size: NA
CDR3 protein: CASSQGLLQARTGNTIYF; CDR3 DNA: TGCGCCAGCAGCCAGGGACTCTTACAGGCCCGCACTGGAAACACCATATATTTT; J gene: TRBJ1-3; D gene: NA; V gene: TRBV4-1; clone size: few
CDR3 protein: CATRKDRGREQFF; CDR3 DNA: TGTGCCACCAGAAAGGACAGGGGTCGTGAGCAGTTCTTC; J gene: TRBJ2-1; D gene: TRBD1; V gene: TRBV15; clone size: once
CDR3 protein: CASRDRQGLNSPLHF; CDR3 DNA: TGTGCCAGCAGGGACCGACAGGGGTTGAATTCACCCCTCCACTTT; J gene: TRBJ1-6; D gene: TRBD1; V gene: TRBV2; clone size: NA
CDR3 protein: CASSLAREAGNTIYF; CDR3 DNA: TGTGCCAGCAGCTTAGCGAGGGAAGCTGGAAACACCATATATTTT; J gene: TRBJ1-3; D gene: NA; V gene: TRBV7-7; clone size: NA
CDR3 protein: CASSSRQANEKLFF; CDR3 DNA: TGTGCCAGCAGCTCACGACAGGCCAATGAAAAACTGTTTTTT; J gene: TRBJ1-4; D gene: NA; V gene: TRBV5-4; clone size: NA
CDR3 protein: CASSPQGKGITEAFF; CDR3 DNA: TGTGCCAGCAGCCCACAGGGGAAAGGTATCACTGAAGCTTTCTTT; J gene: TRBJ1-1; D gene: TRBD1; V gene: TRBV7-6; clone size: NA
CDR3 protein: CASSRAVDRGKKNTEAFF; CDR3 DNA: TGTGCCAGTAGTCGAGCAGTCGACAGGGGGAAAAAGAACACTGAAGCTTTCTTT; J gene: TRBJ1-1; D gene: TRBD1; V gene: TRBV19; clone size: NA
CDR3 protein: CASSRYSGGTDTQYF; CDR3 DNA: TGTGCCAGCAGCCGTTATAGCGGGGGCACAGATACGCAGTATTTT; J gene: TRBJ2-3; D gene: TRBD2; V gene: TRBV7-6; clone size: NA